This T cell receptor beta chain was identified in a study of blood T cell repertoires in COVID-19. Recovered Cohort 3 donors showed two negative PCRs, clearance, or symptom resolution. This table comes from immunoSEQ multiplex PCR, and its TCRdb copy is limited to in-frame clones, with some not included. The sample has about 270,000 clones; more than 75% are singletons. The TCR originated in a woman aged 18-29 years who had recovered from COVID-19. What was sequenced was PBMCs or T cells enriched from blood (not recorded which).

The CDR3 nucleotides read TGCGCCAGTCCACAGGGGCTTCTTTCCTACGAGCAGTACTTC. Its translation: CASPQGLLSYEQYF. This chain joins TRBV10-2 and TRBJ2-7; 7 bases map to TRBD1. This CDR3 region has 14 residues. V lost 9 bases, J lost 1 base, and 9 bases stayed unmatched. The V gene's germline CDR1 is WSHSY and CDR2 SAAADI.